The source of this T cell receptor beta chain is a study of blood T cell repertoires in COVID-19. As for the study in general: Acute and convalescent COVID-19 specimens originated in the United States, Italy and Spain. The analysed material was cDNA or gDNA that came from T cells, B-cell-depleted T cells, or PBMCs.

Per the authors' pipeline: Amplified reference gene primers provided the basis for estimating nucleated cell counts. Only in-frame clones appear in the TCRdb table, and some are missing; sequencing was by immunoSEQ multiplex PCR. That table furnishes V, J and clone size, whereas the DNA furnished D and trimming. The sample holds 150,000 to 200,000 clones, 80% to 90% seen once. The germline gives CDR1 SNHLY, CDR2 FYNNEI. Between the trimmed V and J ends, which lost 6 bases and 4 bases, there was a span of 18 bases. This CDR3 has 15 residues. This chain uses TRBV2 with TRBJ1-2; possible D gene TRBD1, 6 bases. Sequencing was carried out using peripheral blood. This sequence was found in a woman between 35 and 50 years old with COVID-19, enrolled during active disease. The chain's CDR3 is CASSSRTESFYGYTF. CDR3 coding DNA: TGTGCCAGCAGCTCCCGGACAGAATCCTTCTATGGCTACACCTTC.